Described below is a single T cell receptor (beta chain) sequence and its context. With V trimmed by 4 bases and J by 4 bases, 12 bases remained unmatched. This CDR3 comprises 18 residues. Germline V gene sequence: CDR1 LNHDA, CDR2 SQIVND (reference sequence). These data come from a study of shared clonotypes between healthy human individuals. CD45RO-negative CD8 cells positively selected for CCR7 made up the naive population, which excluded terminally differentiated effector memory CD45RA+ cells. Assay: immunoSEQ multiplex PCR; the TCRdb copy retains only in-frame clones and omits some. Of millions of clones in the sample, roughly 91% were seen once.

The chain links TRBV19 to TRBJ2-2; 10 bases align to TRBD1. The sequence derives from a man younger than 35 in good health. Some clones in this sample may be carry-over from other donors' samples. Sequencing used naive CD8+ T cells from PBMCs. The DNA of the CDR3 is TGTGCCAGTAGTACAACCCCCTGGGACAGGGGTGGCACCGGGGAGCTGTTTTTT. Its protein is CASSTTPWDRGGTGELFF.